This T cell receptor (beta chain) was obtained from a study of blood T cell repertoires in COVID-19. About the study: Sources were T cells, B-cell-depleted T cells, or PBMCs; the material itself was cDNA or gDNA.

In the original processing: Amplification of reference gene primers provided the estimated nucleated cell counts. TCRdb keeps only in-frame clones here, not all; method: immunoSEQ multiplex PCR. The DNA gave D and trimming, while V, J and clone size come from that table. The sample includes some 280,000 clones, roughly 90% of them seen just once. V was pared by 3 bases and J by 0 bases, with 8 bases between. The CDR3 loop spans 13 amino acids. Germline lookup yields CDR1 GTSNPN and CDR2 SVGIG (reference sequence). The chain joins TRBV30 to TRBJ1-2; perhaps TRBD1 as D (5 bases). Material for sequencing was peripheral blood. This clonotype originated in a woman in her twenties or thirties with active or convalescent COVID-19. Here the CDR3 DNA reads TGTGCCTGGAGGGCAGGGCCTAACTATGGCTACACCTTC. Protein: CAWRAGPNYGYTF.